The rows below give T cell receptor beta chains drawn from one sample of a study of blood T cells in healthy people across ages. Each CDR3 protein is one row after TCRdb ran MiXCR on the 5' RACE reads. Here the sample spans hundreds of thousands of distinct CDR3 sequences, 20% to 30% being singletons. The same data also contributed to another study, on T cells of mothers and their children.

The source material was blood. Every receptor here comes from a boy aged 5 to 17 in good health. CDR3s include the opening cysteine and the closing phenylalanine or tryptophan. D genes are given only for firm matches. Expanded clones get a size class; other rows say once, few or many, or leave the size out.

v_gene	j_gene	d_gene	abundance	CDR3nt	CDR3aa
TRBV28	TRBJ1-2	-	few	TGTGCCAGCAGTGGAACAAGTTACGGCTACACCTTC	CASSGTSYGYTF
TRBV9	TRBJ2-1	-	-	TGTGCCAGCGAGGGAGTCGGGACGGATGAGCAGTTCTTC	CASEGVGTDEQFF
TRBV9	TRBJ2-2	TRBD2	-	TGTGCCAGCAGCGTAGGGGCTAGCGGGGTTTTCACCGGGGAGCTGTTTTTT	CASSVGASGVFTGELFF
TRBV29-1	TRBJ1-2	TRBD1	-	TGCAGCGTTAGGACAGGGGCTGGGGGCTACACCTTC	CSVRTGAGGYTF
TRBV5-6	TRBJ1-1	-	few	TGTGCCAGCAGCCCCAGGGGCGGGGGCACTGAAGCTTTCTTT	CASSPRGGGTEAFF
TRBV6-5	TRBJ2-2	TRBD1	-	TGTGCCAGCAGTCCCGGACAGGGGGTACGGGAGCTGTTTTTT	CASSPGQGVRELFF
TRBV12-3/TRBV12-4	TRBJ2-7	-	few	TGTGCCAGCAGTATAACCCTCTTCTGGAGGGATCGTTCCTACGAGCAGTACTTC	CASSITLFWRDRSYEQYF
TRBV20-1	TRBJ2-3	TRBD2	-	TGCAGTGCTACCCCCCTAGCGGGCCTTAGCACAGATACGCAGTATTTT	CSATPLAGLSTDTQYF
TRBV7-6	TRBJ2-3	TRBD2	once	TGTGCCAGCACCGGGACTAGCGGACTCACAGATACGCAGTATTTT	CASTGTSGLTDTQYF
TRBV5-1	TRBJ2-4	-	-	TGCGCCAGCAGCGGGGGAACCAAAAACATTCAGTACTTC	CASSGGTKNIQYF
TRBV13	TRBJ2-5	-	-	TGTGCCAGCAGCTCCGTCCTCTGGGGAGGAGAAGAGACCCAGTACTTC	CASSSVLWGGEETQYF
TRBV7-9	TRBJ2-5	-	-	TGTGCCAGCAGCCTCAGGATCGGGGAGACCCAGTACTTC	CASSLRIGETQYF
TRBV12-3/TRBV12-4	TRBJ1-1	-	-	TGTGCCAGCAGTTCAGGACACTTAGGCCAAGCTTTCTTT	CASSSGHLGQAFF
TRBV10-3	TRBJ2-7	TRBD1	-	TGTGCCATCAGTGAGCCGTCGACAGGGCACGAGCAGTACTTC	CAISEPSTGHEQYF
TRBV29-1	TRBJ2-3	-	many	TGCAGCGTTGCAGGCCCAGATACGCAGTATTTT	CSVAGPDTQYF
TRBV11-2	TRBJ2-7	-	-	TGTGCCAGCAGCCGGAGGGAATACGAGCAGTACTTC	CASSRREYEQYF
TRBV28	TRBJ2-5	-	-	TGTGCCAGCAGTTTGGGTAGATCTGGGACCCAGTACTTC	CASSLGRSGTQYF
TRBV6-2/TRBV6-3	TRBJ2-7	-	few	TGTGCCAGCAGCCCATACCGGTCCTACGAGCAGTACTTC	CASSPYRSYEQYF
TRBV7-9	TRBJ2-5	TRBD1	few	TGTGCCAGCAGCTCTCAGGGGGACGAACTGGAGACCCAGTACTTC	CASSSQGDELETQYF
TRBV6-2/TRBV6-3	TRBJ1-2	-	many	TGTGCCAGCAGTTACTCGGGAACGGCCTTGGTTTCCCGGGGCTACACCTTC	CASSYSGTALVSRGYTF
TRBV4-3	TRBJ1-4	-	few	TGCGCCAGCAGCCTATTACAGGGTGAAAAACTGTTTTTT	CASSLLQGEKLFF
TRBV20-1	TRBJ2-1	-	few	TGCAGTGCTACGGACTTAAGCTCCTACAATGAGCAGTTCTTC	CSATDLSSYNEQFF
TRBV6-5	TRBJ1-1	-	few	TGTGCCAGCAGTTACGCCCCCATGGTCACTGAAGCTTTCTTT	CASSYAPMVTEAFF
TRBV11-2	TRBJ2-7	-	-	TGTGCCAGTTCCCACTGGGAATCTTCGAACGAGCAGTACTTC	CASSHWESSNEQYF
TRBV13	TRBJ2-7	-	-	TGTGCCAGCAGCTTATCGGGGGCGCAGTCCTACGAGCAGTACTTC	CASSLSGAQSYEQYF
TRBV28	TRBJ2-6	TRBD2	-	TGTGCCAGCAGTTTGACTAGCGGGAGTTTAACTGGGGCCAACGTCCTGACTTTC	CASSLTSGSLTGANVLTF
TRBV7-3	TRBJ2-3	-	-	TGTGCCAGCAGCCGATCCTCCGGGTGGACAGATACGCAGTATTTT	CASSRSSGWTDTQYF
TRBV29-1	TRBJ2-5	-	-	TGCAGCGTGGGACCGACGGGGCTGCAAGAGACCCAGTACTTC	CSVGPTGLQETQYF
TRBV7-2	TRBJ2-4	-	few	TGTGCCAGCAGCTTACCAGGGGTTGACATTCAGTACTTC	CASSLPGVDIQYF
TRBV12-3/TRBV12-4	TRBJ2-1	-	few	TGTGCCAGCAGTATAACACTGACCAATGAGCAGTTCTTC	CASSITLTNEQFF
TRBV4-2	TRBJ2-3	-	-	TGTGCCAGCAGCCAAGCGCCAGTAAACGGCATGGATACGCAGTATTTT	CASSQAPVNGMDTQYF
TRBV19	TRBJ1-2	-	-	TGTGCCAGTAGTATGGGTAGGACTCCTAGATCCTATGGCTACACCTTC	CASSMGRTPRSYGYTF
TRBV20-1	TRBJ2-2	-	-	TGCAGTGCTAAGGCCCGGAGGGGCGGTTCACAGGGGAAGGACACCGGGGAGCTGTTTTTT	CSAKARRGGSQGKDTGELFF
TRBV10-3	TRBJ2-5	-	few	TGTGCCATCAGCCTGACTAATGGGGAGACCCAGTACTTC	CAISLTNGETQYF
TRBV20-1	TRBJ2-1	-	-	TGCAGTGCTAGTCCACTCCTCTCCTACAATGAGCAGTTCTTC	CSASPLLSYNEQFF
TRBV7-9	TRBJ2-5	-	few	TGTGCCAGCAGCTTAGGCCTACTAGGACAAGAGACCCAGTACTTC	CASSLGLLGQETQYF
TRBV6-2/TRBV6-3	TRBJ1-3	-	-	TGTGCCAGCAGTCATTCCGACAGAGGGAACACCATATATTTT	CASSHSDRGNTIYF
TRBV20-1	TRBJ2-2	-	-	TGCAGCGCGGGGCCCGGGGAGCTGTTTTTT	CSAGPGELFF
TRBV4-2	TRBJ1-4	-	-	TGTGCCAGCAGCCAAGATCCTTCTGGGGGAGCAAATGAAAAACTGTTTTTT	CASSQDPSGGANEKLFF
TRBV3-1	TRBJ2-7	-	few	TGTGCCAGCAGCCGAACCTTAGAGCCATACTACGAGCAGTACTTC	CASSRTLEPYYEQYF
TRBV29-1	TRBJ2-7	TRBD1	-	TGCAGCGTCCAAGCCGGGACAGGGAGTCCCTACGAGCAGTACTTC	CSVQAGTGSPYEQYF
TRBV20-1	TRBJ1-4	-	few	TGCAGTGCTAGGGAAATAAGGCAAGAGCGCAAACTGTTTTTT	CSAREIRQERKLFF
TRBV28	TRBJ2-7	TRBD2	-	TGTGCCAGCAGAGCTAGCGGGAGGGGAGCTTACGAGCAGTACTTC	CASRASGRGAYEQYF
TRBV28	TRBJ2-5	TRBD2	-	TGTGCCAGCAGTTCCGGGACTAGCGGGAGAGACCAAGAGATCCAGTACTTC	CASSSGTSGRDQEIQYF